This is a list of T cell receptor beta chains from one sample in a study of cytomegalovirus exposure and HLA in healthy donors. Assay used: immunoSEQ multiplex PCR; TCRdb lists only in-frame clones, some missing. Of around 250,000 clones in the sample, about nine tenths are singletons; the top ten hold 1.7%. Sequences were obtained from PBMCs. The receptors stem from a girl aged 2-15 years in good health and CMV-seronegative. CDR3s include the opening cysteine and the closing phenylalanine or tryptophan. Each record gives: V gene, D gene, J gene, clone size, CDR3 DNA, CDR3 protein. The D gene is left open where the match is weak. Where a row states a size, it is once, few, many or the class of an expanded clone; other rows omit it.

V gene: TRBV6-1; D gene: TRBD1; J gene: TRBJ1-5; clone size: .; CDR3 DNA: TGTGCCAGCAGTGAGGGGACAGGGTCTTATAGCAATCAGCCCCAGCATTTT; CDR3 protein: CASSEGTGSYSNQPQHF
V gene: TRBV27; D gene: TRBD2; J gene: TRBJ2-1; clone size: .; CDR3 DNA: TGTGCCAGCAGTTATTGGACTAGCGCTTTCAATGAGCAGTTCTTC; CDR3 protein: CASSYWTSAFNEQFF
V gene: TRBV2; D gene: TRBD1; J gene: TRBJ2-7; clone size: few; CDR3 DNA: TGTGCCAGCAGTGAAGTCGCCGGGACAGGGATCTACGAGCAGTACTTC; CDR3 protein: CASSEVAGTGIYEQYF
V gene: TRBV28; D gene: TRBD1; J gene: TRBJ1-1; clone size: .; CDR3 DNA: TGTGCCAGCAGTTTGATGACCGGGACAGGGCAATCGAGCACTGAAGCTTTCTTT; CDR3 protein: CASSLMTGTGQSSTEAFF
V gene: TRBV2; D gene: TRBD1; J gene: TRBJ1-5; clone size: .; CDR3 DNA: TGTGCCAGCGTAAGGACAGGGGGTAATCAGCCCCAGCATTTT; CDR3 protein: CASVRTGGNQPQHF
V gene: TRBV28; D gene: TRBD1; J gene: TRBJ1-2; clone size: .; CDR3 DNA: TGTGCCAGCAGTTTCCCGACAGGGCTTGGCTACACCTTC; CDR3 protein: CASSFPTGLGYTF
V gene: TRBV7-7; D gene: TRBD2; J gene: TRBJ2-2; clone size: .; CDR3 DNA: TGTGCCGGACTAGCGTCGAACACCGGGGAGCTGTTTTTT; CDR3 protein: CAGLASNTGELFF
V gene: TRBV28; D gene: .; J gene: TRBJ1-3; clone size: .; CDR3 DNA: TGTGCCAGCCTGGAGGGAAACACCATATATTTT; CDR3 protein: CASLEGNTIYF
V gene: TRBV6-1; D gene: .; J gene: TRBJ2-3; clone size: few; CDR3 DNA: TGTGCCAGCACTGGCGGAATGGGGCAGTATTTT; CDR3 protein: CASTGGMGQYF
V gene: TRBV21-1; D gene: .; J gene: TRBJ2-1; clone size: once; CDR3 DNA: TGTGCCAGCAGCCCCAAGGGGGGGGAAGGATACAATGAGCAGTTCTTC; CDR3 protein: CASSPKGGEGYNEQFF
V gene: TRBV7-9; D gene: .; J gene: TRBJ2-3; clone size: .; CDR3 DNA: TGTGCCAGCAGCCTTAGTGGGAGCCCTACGGATACGCAGTATTTT; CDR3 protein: CASSLSGSPTDTQYF
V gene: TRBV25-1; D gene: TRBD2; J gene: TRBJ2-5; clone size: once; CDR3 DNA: TGTGCCAGCAGCTCCGGGACTAGCGGGTGGGAGCAGTACTTC; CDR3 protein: CASSSGTSGWEQYF
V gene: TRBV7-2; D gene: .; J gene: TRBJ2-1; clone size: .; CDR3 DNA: TGTGCCAGCAGCTTAAGAGACAGAGTCTACAATGAGCAGTTCTTC; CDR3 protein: CASSLRDRVYNEQFF
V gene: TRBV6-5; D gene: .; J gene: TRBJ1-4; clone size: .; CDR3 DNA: TGTGCCAGCAGTTTCGACAGGACGTATGAAAAACTGTTTTTT; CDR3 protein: CASSFDRTYEKLFF
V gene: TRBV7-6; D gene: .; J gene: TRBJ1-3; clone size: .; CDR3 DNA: TGTGCCAGCAGCTTAGGGAGTTTATCTGGAAACACCATATATTTT; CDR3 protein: CASSLGSLSGNTIYF
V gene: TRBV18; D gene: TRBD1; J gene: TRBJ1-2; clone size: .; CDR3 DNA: TGTGCCAGCTCAACACCGGGACAGGGCTACACCTTC; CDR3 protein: CASSTPGQGYTF
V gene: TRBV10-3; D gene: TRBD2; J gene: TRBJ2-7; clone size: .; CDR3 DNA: TGTGCCATCAGTGAGTCCGGCGGGGGAGCCTACGAGCAGTACTTC; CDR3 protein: CAISESGGGAYEQYF
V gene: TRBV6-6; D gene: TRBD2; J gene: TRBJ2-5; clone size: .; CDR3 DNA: TGTGCCAGCAGAACGGCGGGGGGAGACGAGACCCAGTACTTC; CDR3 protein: CASRTAGGDETQYF
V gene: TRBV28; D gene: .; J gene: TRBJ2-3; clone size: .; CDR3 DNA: TGTGCCAGCAGCCCACCCAGGCCTAGCACAGATACGCAGTATTTT; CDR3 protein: CASSPPRPSTDTQYF
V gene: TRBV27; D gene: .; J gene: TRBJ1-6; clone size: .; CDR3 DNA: TGTGCCAGCAGTTTAAAAGCCGTCGGGACTGGGAATTCACCCCTCCACTTT; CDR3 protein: CASSLKAVGTGNSPLHF
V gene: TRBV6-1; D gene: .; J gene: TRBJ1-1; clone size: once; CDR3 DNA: TGTGCCAGCAGTCCGGGGGGGGCCAACACTGAAGCTTTCTTT; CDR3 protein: CASSPGGANTEAFF
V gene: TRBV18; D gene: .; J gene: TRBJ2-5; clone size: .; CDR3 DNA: TGTGCCAGCTCACCTTCCAGCGGCTGGGAGACCCAGTACTTC; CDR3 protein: CASSPSSGWETQYF
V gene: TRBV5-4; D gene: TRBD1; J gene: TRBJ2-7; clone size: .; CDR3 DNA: TGTGCCGTACGGACAGGGTCGTACGAGCAGTACTTC; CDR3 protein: CAVRTGSYEQYF
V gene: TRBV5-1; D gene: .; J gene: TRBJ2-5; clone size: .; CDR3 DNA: TGCGCCAGCAGCGGGGGGAAAATGGAGACCCAGTACTTC; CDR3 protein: CASSGGKMETQYF
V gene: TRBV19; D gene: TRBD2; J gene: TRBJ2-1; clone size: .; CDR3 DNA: TGTGCCAGTAGTGCCGGACTAGCTGCTGAGCAGTTCTTC; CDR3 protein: CASSAGLAAEQFF
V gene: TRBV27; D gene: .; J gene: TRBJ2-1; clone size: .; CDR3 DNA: TGTGCCAGCAGTTTACAGCTAGGCAGCTCCTACAATGAGCAGTTCTTC; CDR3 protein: CASSLQLGSSYNEQFF
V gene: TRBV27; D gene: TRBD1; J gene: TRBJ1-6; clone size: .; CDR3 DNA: TGTGCCAGCAGTTTGGGACAGGGCGGTTCACCCCTCCACTTT; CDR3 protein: CASSLGQGGSPLHF
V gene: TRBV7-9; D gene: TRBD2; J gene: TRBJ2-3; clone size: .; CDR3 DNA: TGTGCCAGCAGTTTAGGCCTGACTAGCGGGAAGGATACGCAGTATTTT; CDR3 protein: CASSLGLTSGKDTQYF
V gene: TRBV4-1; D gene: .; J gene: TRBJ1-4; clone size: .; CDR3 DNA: TGCGCCAGCCGATGGGACACCGTAGGCGAAAAACTGTTTTTT; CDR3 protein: CASRWDTVGEKLFF
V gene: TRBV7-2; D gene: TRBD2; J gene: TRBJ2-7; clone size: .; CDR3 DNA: TGTGCCAGCAGCTTATTGGGCGGGAGGGCCTTGGACGAGCAGTACTTC; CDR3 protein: CASSLLGGRALDEQYF
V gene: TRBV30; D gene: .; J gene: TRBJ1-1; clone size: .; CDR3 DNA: TGTGCCTGGAGTGTATTGGGCTCCGAAGCTTTCTTT; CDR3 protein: CAWSVLGSEAFF